Below, 22 T cell receptor beta chains from the same sample are listed, as sequenced in a study of cytomegalovirus exposure and HLA in healthy donors. In the PCR, 60 Vbeta and 13 Jbeta primers were used. TCRdb's copy holds only in-frame clones and misses some; the assay was immunoSEQ multiplex PCR. The sample has over 200,000 clones; approximately 82% are singletons. Sequenced material: PBMCs. These receptors all stem from a woman in her thirties or forties in good health and CMV-seronegative.

V gene TRBV19 combines with J gene TRBJ2-7; D uncertain. The CDR3 covers 13 residues. Germline loops: CDR1 LNHDA, CDR2 SQIVND (reference sequence). V gave up 2 bases and J gave up 4 bases, with 9 bases separating them. CDR3 DNA: TGTGCCAGTAGTATAAACCACGGGTACGAGCAGTACTTC. It specifies CASSINHGYEQYF. The full variable domain, its missing parts supplied by reference TRBV19 and TRBJ2-7, is DGGITQSPKYLFRKEGQNVTLSCEQNLNHDAMYWYRQDPGQGLRLIYYSQIVNDFQKGDIAEGYSVSREKKESFPLTVTSAQKNPTAFYLCASSINHGYEQYFGPGTRLTVT.

This chain connects TRBV9 to TRBJ2-3; D might be TRBD2 (5 bases). Trimming shortened V by 0 bases and J by 5 bases, and 10 bases separated the two germline ends. The germline CDR1 and CDR2 sequences are SGDLS and YYNGEE. This CDR3 has 14 amino acids. The CDR3 loop reads CASSVANSVDTQYF. The CDR3 DNA follows: TGTGCCAGCAGCGTAGCAAATAGCGTAGATACGCAGTATTTT.

This clone was seen only once. The gene calls are TRBV5-1 and TRBJ2-7; 8 positions match TRBD1. After removal of 1 base from V and 7 bases from J, the junction contained 19 bases not matched to a gene. The CDR3 runs to 18 residues. CDR1 and CDR2 (germline): SGHRS, YFSETQ. The CDR3 protein is CASSLIAQGASLALEQYF. CDR3 bases: TGCGCCAGCAGCTTGATAGCCCAGGGGGCATCCTTGGCGCTAGAGCAGTACTTC. The full variable domain, completed using reference TRBV5-1 and TRBJ2-7, is KAGVTQTPRYLIKTRGQQVTLSCSPISGHRSVSWYQQTPGQGLQFLFEYFSETQRNKGNFPGRFSGRQFSNSRSEMNVSTLELGDSALYLCASSLIAQGASLALEQYFGPGTRLTVT.

The chain has TRBV7-9 and TRBJ2-3, with TRBD2 as a possible D gene (5 bases). The CDR3 contains 15 residues. Germline CDR1 reads SEHNR; CDR2 reads FQNEAQ (reference sequence). Trimming cost V 1 base and J 6 bases, with 14 bases left between them. The CDR3 here is CASSLVAPSGDTQYF. As DNA, the CDR3 is TGTGCCAGCAGCTTAGTAGCGCCGTCGGGGGATACGCAGTATTTT. Variable domain in full (rest from reference TRBV7-9 and TRBJ2-3): DTGVSQNPRHKITKRGQNVTFRCDPISEHNRLYWYRQTLGQGPEFLTYFQNEAQLEKSRLLSDRFSAERPKGSFSTLEIQRTEQGDSAMYLCASSLVAPSGDTQYFGPGTRLTVL.

This clone was observed a handful of times. The chain uses TRBV7-9 and TRBJ2-1; 7 nucleotides line up with TRBD1. This CDR3 spans 16 amino acids. J was trimmed by 5 bases and V by 4 bases; bases with no gene match: 11. Germline lookup yields CDR1 SEHNR and CDR2 FQNEAQ (reference sequence). The CDR3 sequence: CASSSGKGAENNEQFF. The CDR3 region has the DNA TGTGCCAGCAGCTCCGGAAAGGGGGCAGAAAACAATGAGCAGTTCTTC.

In this sample, this clone turned up a few times. V gene TRBV4-2 combines with J gene TRBJ2-7, with 8 bases identical to TRBD2. V shed 1 base and J 3 bases; nucleotides not matched to a gene: 2. Germline V gene sequence: CDR1 LGHNA, CDR2 YNFKEQ. The CDR3 totals 14 residues. This chain's CDR3 is CASSQARGDYEQYF. CDR3 coding DNA: TGTGCCAGCAGCCAAGCGCGGGGGGACTACGAGCAGTACTTC.

The chain employs TRBV11-2 and TRBJ1-5; TRBD1 matches at 7 bases. CDR3 length: 15 amino acids. The trim removed 1 base at V and 4 bases at J, leaving 4 bases unmatched. Germline assignment: CDR1 SGHAT and CDR2 FQNNGV. CDR3 loop: CASSLGGTVNQPQHF. The CDR3 bases are TGTGCCAGCAGCTTAGGGGGGACAGTAAATCAGCCCCAGCATTTT.

The chain has TRBV7-8 and TRBJ2-1, with TRBD2 matching 10 bases. The CDR3 runs 16 residues. CDR1 is SGHVS, CDR2 FQNEAQ, per germline. Losses at the gene ends were 1 base for V and 10 bases for J; bases not matched to a gene: 10. CDR3 region: CASSLELAGYHGEQFF. The CDR3 DNA reads as TGTGCCAGCAGCTTAGAACTAGCGGGGTACCATGGAGAGCAGTTCTTC.

The chain uses TRBV28 and TRBJ2-4, with TRBD1 matching 7 bases. CDR3 length equals 16 residues. Trimming took 5 bases from V and 0 from J; bases not matched to a gene: 7. Germline CDR1 and CDR2: MDHEN and SYDVKM. This chain's CDR3 is CASSPSGGLAKNIQYF. The CDR3 region has the DNA TGTGCCAGCAGTCCCTCAGGGGGATTAGCCAAAAACATTCAGTACTTC.

CDR3 residues: CASSFGGGTYEQYF. The CDR3 coding sequence is TGTGCCAGCAGTTTCGGTGGGGGGACCTACGAGCAGTACTTC. V gene TRBV27 combines with J gene TRBJ2-7; TRBD2 might be the D (6 bases). The CDR3 runs to 14 residues. Between the trimmed V and J ends, which lost 3 bases and 2 bases, there was a span of 11 bases. The germline gives CDR1 MNHEY, CDR2 SMNVEV (reference sequence).

The chain employs TRBV30 and TRBJ1-4; maybe TRBD1 (5 bases). With 0 bases removed from V and 0 bases from J, the gap between germline ends came to 26 bases. Germline CDR1 is GTSNPN and CDR2 is SVGIG (reference sequence). The CDR3 runs 21 residues. CDR3 amino acids: CAWSVPSIVGRGHATNEKLFF. DNA for the CDR3: TGTGCCTGGAGTGTACCCTCGATCGTTGGTAGAGGACATGCAACTAATGAAAAACTGTTTTTT.

The chain recombines TRBV5-1 with TRBJ1-2; 7 positions match TRBD1. This CDR3 is built from 16 residues. J lost 3 bases, V lost 4 bases, and 12 bases had no gene match. Per the germline V gene, CDR1 is SGHRS and CDR2 is YFSETQ. Here the CDR3 reads CASSEGAKVRDYGYTF. The CDR3 DNA is TGCGCCAGCAGCGAGGGGGCAAAAGTAAGAGACTATGGCTACACCTTC.

This sequence joins TRBV5-4 and TRBJ1-2; 10 nucleotides agree with TRBD1. The CDR3 totals 13 residues. Germline values: CDR1 SGHNT, CDR2 YYREEE (reference sequence). The V gene end was trimmed by 3 bases and the J gene end by 5 bases; junction bases not matched to a gene: 1. The chain's CDR3 is CASSWTGGYGYTF. The CDR3, as DNA: TGTGCCAGCAGCTGGACAGGGGGTTATGGCTACACCTTC.

This chain links TRBV27 with TRBJ1-6; a possible D gene is TRBD1 (6 bases). The CDR3 sequence is 14 residues long. Trimming stripped 3 bases from V and 10 bases from J, with 13 bases between. Germline assignment: CDR1 MNHEY and CDR2 SMNVEV (reference sequence). In DNA, the CDR3 is TGTGCCAGCAGTTTTTGGGACATTAAATCACCCCTCCACTTT. Its protein is CASSFWDIKSPLHF.

The chain joins TRBV6-6 to TRBJ1-5; 9 bases are shared with TRBD1. This CDR3 contains 15 residues. Germline CDR1 is MNHNY and CDR2 is SVGAGI (reference sequence). With V trimmed by 5 bases and J by 6 bases, 8 bases remained unmatched. CDR3 coding DNA: TGTGCCAGCAGTGTTTGGGACAGGGAAAGTCAGCCCCAGCATTTT. Amino acid sequence: CASSVWDRESQPQHF.

This clone has just a few counts. The gene calls are TRBV7-9 and TRBJ2-1, with D perhaps matching TRBD2 (5 bases). Germline CDR1 and CDR2: SEHNR and FQNEAQ (reference sequence). Trimming left V 3 bases short and J 5 bases short, with 14 bases between. The CDR3 contains 15 residues. The CDR3: CASSFVRGFNNEQFF. For the CDR3, the DNA is TGTGCCAGCAGCTTCGTTCGGGGATTCAACAATGAGCAGTTCTTC.

This chain joins TRBV6-5 and TRBJ2-5, with a tentative D call TRBD2 (7 bases). Trimming cost V 5 bases and J 3 bases, with 16 bases left between them. CDR1 and CDR2 from the germline V gene are MNHEY and SVGAGI. The CDR3 is 15 amino acids. In DNA, the CDR3 is TGTGCCAGCAGTCCCCTTCGGGGGGCGAAAGAGACCCAGTACTTC. It encodes CASSPLRGAKETQYF.

The CDR3 DNA reads TGTGCCACCAGCAGAGATTCCTTCGCAGGGGGTTCACCCCTCCACTTT. It is translated as CATSRDSFAGGSPLHF. The rearrangement links TRBV15 to TRBJ1-6, with 7 bases lining up with TRBD1. CDR3 size: 16 residues. Germline V gene lookup returns CDR1 LNHNV and CDR2 YYDKDF (reference sequence). The V gene end was trimmed by 0 bases and the J gene end by 9 bases; junction bases not matched to a gene: 8.

The rearrangement links TRBV10-2 to TRBJ1-2; D is possibly TRBD1 (5 bases). CDR1 is WSHSY and CDR2 is SAAADI in the germline V gene. The CDR3 runs to 12 residues. With 0 bases removed from V and 8 bases from J, the gap between germline ends came to 7 bases. Written as DNA, the CDR3 is TGCGCCAGCAGTGAGTCGCAGGGAGGCTACACCTTC. Its translation is CASSESQGGYTF.

The chain uses TRBV2 and TRBJ2-7, with D possibly TRBD1 on 5 matching bases. Germline V gives CDR1 SNHLY, CDR2 FYNNEI. The CDR3 totals 12 residues. V was trimmed by 6 bases and J by 4 bases, leaving 10 bases between them. The chain's CDR3 is CASRPDSYEQYF. CDR3 nucleotides: TGTGCCAGCAGGCCTGACAGTTACGAGCAGTACTTC. The complete variable domain, with remaining parts taken from reference TRBV2 and TRBJ2-7, reads EPEVTQTPSHQVTQMGQEVILRCVPISNHLYFYWYRQILGQKVEFLVSFYNNEISEKSEIFDDQFSVERPDGSNFTLKIRSTKLEDSAMYFCASRPDSYEQYFGPGTRLTVT.

The CDR3 DNA reads as TGCGCCAGCAGCTTGGGTCTAGCGGATATCTACGAGCAGTACTTC. This translates into CASSLGLADIYEQYF. V is TRBV5-1 and J is TRBJ2-7; 7 bases are a match to TRBD2. Germline lookup yields CDR1 SGHRS and CDR2 YFSETQ. There are 15 residues in the CDR3. The V gene end was trimmed by 0 bases and the J gene end by 3 bases; junction bases not matched to a gene: 6.

This clone was found once. This chain connects TRBV11-2 to TRBJ1-3; D unclear. Trimming took off 5 bases at V and 5 bases at J, with 10 bases between the two ends. The germline gives CDR1 SGHAT, CDR2 FQNNGV. The CDR3 length is 13 residues. The CDR3 spells CASSVSARNTIYF. The DNA of the CDR3 is TGTGCCAGCAGCGTCAGTGCTCGAAACACCATATATTTT.